The 23 T cell receptor beta chains in this list originate from one sample, sequenced in a study of blood T cell repertoires in COVID-19. The method was immunoSEQ multiplex PCR; TCRdb's version includes in-frame clones alone and lacks a portion of them. The table has under 450,000 clones, more than 70% seen once. The material sequenced was peripheral blood. These receptors all come from a woman in her fifties or sixties with COVID-19, enrolled during active disease.

The rearrangement links TRBV7-3 to TRBJ2-3, with 9 bases aligning to TRBD2. The germline V gene encodes CDR1 SGHTA and CDR2 FQGTGA. V lost 5 bases to trimming and J lost 7 bases; unmatched junction nucleotides: 16. The CDR3 covers 17 residues. The CDR3, as DNA: TGTGCCAGCAGCCAACTAGGCGGGCTAGCGGGGTCTCATACGCAGTATTTT. This sequence encodes CASSQLGGLAGSHTQYF.

This chain joins TRBV5-1 and TRBJ2-7, with 9 bases aligning to TRBD1. From germline, CDR1 is SGHRS and CDR2 YFSETQ. The CDR3 totals 14 residues. Germline trimming cut 2 bases from V and 2 bases from J; bases unmatched to any gene: 2. CDR3 in DNA: TGCGCCAGCAGCTTACAGGGGGCTCCCTACGAGCAGTACTTC. This gives the protein CASSLQGAPYEQYF.

The V gene is TRBV3-1 (or the pseudogene TRBV3-2), the J gene TRBJ2-5; no clear D. The germline V and J ends were trimmed by 1 base and 2 bases, with 11 bases remaining between them. Germline lookup yields CDR1 LGHDT and CDR2 YNNKEL (reference sequence). The CDR3 extends over 15 amino acids. The CDR3, as DNA: TGTGCCAGCAGCCAAGGAACAGCCTATCAAGAGACCCAGTACTTC. It yields the protein CASSQGTAYQETQYF.

The chain links TRBV6-6 to TRBJ1-1, with no clear D. The CDR3 totals 13 residues. CDR1 is MNHNY, CDR2 SVGAGI, per germline (reference sequence). Trimming removed 6 bases at V and 0 bases at J, with 8 bases between. In nucleotides, the CDR3 is TGTGCCAGCAGCCGCCAGATGAACACTGAAGCTTTCTTT. Translating it yields CASSRQMNTEAFF.

The chain recombines TRBV5-5 with TRBJ1-5, with TRBD1 matching 8 bases. The CDR3 has 18 amino acids. Germline CDR1 and CDR2: SGHKS and YYEKEE (reference sequence). V was clipped by 4 bases and J by 0 bases; unmatched bases: 12. This chain's CDR3 is CASSLTLRGRDSNQPQHF. The CDR3, as DNA: TGTGCCAGCAGCCTCACCCTCAGGGGGCGAGATAGCAATCAGCCCCAGCATTTT.

V usage is TRBV11-2 and J usage is TRBJ2-7; TRBD2 matches 13 bases. Germline V gene sequence: CDR1 SGHAT, CDR2 FQNNGV. The CDR3 runs to 17 residues. The V and J ends lost 5 bases and 4 bases, in that order; junction bases with no gene match: 11. The CDR3 here is CASSPRQTSGGAYEQYF. The DNA for the CDR3 is TGTGCCAGCAGCCCCCGACAAACTAGCGGGGGGGCATACGAGCAGTACTTC.

This clone was detected only a few times. This chain uses TRBV30 with TRBJ1-1; possibly TRBD1 for D (5 bases). Germline V gene lookup returns CDR1 GTSNPN and CDR2 SVGIG (reference sequence). The CDR3 spans 11 residues. The V end lost 1 base, the J end lost 10 bases, and 10 bases lay between the germline ends. The CDR3 sequence is CAWSEGVGAFF. The CDR3 DNA reads TGTGCCTGGAGTGAAGGGGTGGGAGCTTTCTTT.

The CDR3 nucleotides are TGTGCCAGCAGCTTAATGGGCGGGGGCCTCTACGAGCAGTACTTC. It specifies CASSLMGGGLYEQYF. This chain connects TRBV11-1 to TRBJ2-7, with D perhaps matching TRBD2 (7 bases). Per the germline V gene, CDR1 is SGHAT and CDR2 is FQDESV (reference sequence). There are 15 residues in the CDR3. The V end was cut by 2 bases, the J end by 3 bases, with 14 bases between.

V is TRBV2 and J is TRBJ1-2, with no clear D. Trimming left V 5 bases short and J 3 bases short, with 7 bases between. CDR3 length: 12 amino acids. Germline CDR1 SNHLY, CDR2 FYNNEI. CDR3 DNA: TGTGCCAGCAGTTGGACTGACTATGGCTACACCTTC. As protein: CASSWTDYGYTF.

The chain joins TRBV5-1 to TRBJ2-1; a possible D gene is TRBD2 (6 bases). Germline V gives CDR1 SGHRS, CDR2 YFSETQ. V lost 2 bases and J lost 5, with 8 bases in between. This CDR3 contains 13 residues. The CDR3 DNA follows: TGCGCCAGCAGCTTCCGGGGGAACAATGAGCAGTTCTTC. Amino acid sequence: CASSFRGNNEQFF.

The count of this clone is one. The chain recombines TRBV24-1 with TRBJ2-3; 7 bases map to TRBD2. The CDR3 is 16 amino acids. The germline CDR1 and CDR2 sequences are KGHDR and SFDVKD. The junction had 9 bases not matched to a gene; V was cut back by 3 bases and J by 4 bases. The CDR3 is CATSDPTSAEADTQYF. The CDR3, as DNA: TGTGCCACCAGTGATCCTACTAGCGCGGAGGCAGATACGCAGTATTTT.

The V gene is TRBV4-1, the J gene TRBJ2-2; a weak D match, TRBD1 (6 bases). With 0 bases removed from V and 9 bases from J, the gap between germline ends came to 17 bases. This CDR3 is 16 amino acids long. CDR1 and CDR2 from the germline V gene are MGHRA and YSYEKL. DNA for the CDR3: TGCGCCAGCAGCCAAGACAGGGGAGTGGTTTTCCGGGAGCTGTTTTTT. It encodes CASSQDRGVVFRELFF.

The rearrangement links TRBV7-2 to TRBJ2-1, with TRBD2 as a possible D gene (5 bases). The germline V gene has CDR1 SGHTA and CDR2 FQGNSA. V lost 3 bases to trimming and J lost 9 bases, with 15 bases between them. The CDR3 runs to 14 residues. CDR3 sequence reads: CASSFGLLSSEQFF. CDR3 nucleotide sequence: TGTGCCAGCAGCTTCGGACTTCTATCTTCTGAGCAGTTCTTC.

The genes are TRBV2 and TRBJ2-5; D is undetermined. The germline V and J ends were trimmed by 5 bases and 2 bases, with 3 bases remaining between them. This CDR3 region has 11 residues. Germline V CDR1 and CDR2: SNHLY, FYNNEI. The CDR3 loop is CASSTQETQYF. The CDR3 DNA follows: TGTGCCAGCAGTACTCAAGAGACCCAGTACTTC.

The chain combines TRBV7-3 with TRBJ1-2; TRBD1 matches at 9 bases. The CDR3 is made up of 13 amino acids. Trimming took 2 bases from V and 5 from J; bases not matched to a gene: 0. CDR1 and CDR2 from the germline V gene are SGHTA and FQGTGA. The CDR3 spells CASSLGTGYGYTF. Here the CDR3 DNA reads TGTGCCAGCAGCTTAGGGACAGGGTATGGCTACACCTTC.

J is TRBJ2-5 and V is TRBV2; D is unclear. This CDR3 spans 15 amino acids. V was cut by 0 bases and J by 1 base, with 9 bases left in between. Germline V gene data show CDR1 as SNHLY and CDR2 as FYNNEI. The CDR3 region has the DNA TGTGCCAGCAGTGAAGCGATGCGCGGCCAAGAGACCCAGTACTTC. Its translation: CASSEAMRGQETQYF.

The rearrangement uses TRBV28 and TRBJ1-2; TRBD1 might be the D (6 bases). CDR1 is MDHEN, CDR2 SYDVKM, per germline. The CDR3 contains 13 residues. Trimming shortened V by 6 bases and J by 3 bases, and 11 bases separated the two germline ends. The CDR3 sequence is CASSGQMDYGYTF. CDR3 DNA: TGTGCCAGCAGCGGACAGATGGACTATGGCTACACCTTC.

The chain recombines TRBV6-1 with TRBJ2-2, with 7 bases aligning to TRBD1. This CDR3 spans 18 amino acids. Germline lookup yields CDR1 MNHNS and CDR2 SASEGT. The V segment lost 0 bases and the J segment 4 bases; nucleotides outside the gene matches: 11. The DNA for the CDR3 is TGTGCCAGCAGTGAAGCGGCCCCTGTGACAGGGATCACCGGGGAGCTGTTTTTT. Encoded protein: CASSEAAPVTGITGELFF.

V gene TRBV7-2 combines with J gene TRBJ1-2, with 10 bases identical to TRBD1. CDR3 length: 15 residues. Germline CDR1 SGHTA, CDR2 FQGNSA. Trimming at V came to 5 bases and at J to 5 bases, leaving 8 bases not matched to a gene. The CDR3 DNA follows: TGTGCCAGCAGCCCTTGGACAGGGGGTGGTTATGGCTACACCTTC. Amino acids: CASSPWTGGGYGYTF.

V gene TRBV30 combines with J gene TRBJ1-2; 7 positions match TRBD1. This CDR3 has 12 amino acids. The V gene's germline CDR1 is GTSNPN and CDR2 SVGIG (reference sequence). V lost 2 bases, J lost 6 bases, and 3 bases stayed unmatched. The CDR3 loop is CAWSTGAHGYTF. For the CDR3, the DNA is TGTGCCTGGAGTACAGGGGCTCATGGCTACACCTTC.

The gene calls are TRBV6-6 and TRBJ1-6, with TRBD1 as a possible D gene (5 bases). Germline V lookup: CDR1 MNHNY, CDR2 SVGAGI (reference sequence). Trimming cost V 4 bases and J 9 bases, with 10 bases left between them. The CDR3 runs to 13 residues. The CDR3, as DNA: TGTGCCAGCAGTTCACTCGGGGGTTCACCCCTCCACTTT. Its protein product is CASSSLGGSPLHF.

About this clone itself: Distinct nucleotide sequences in the sample also encode this CDR3. This chain uses TRBV5-1 with TRBJ2-7, with 9 bases aligning to TRBD2. The ends lost 4 bases at V and 0 bases at J; junction bases unmatched: 5. Germline CDR1 reads SGHRS; CDR2 reads YFSETQ. This CDR3 region has 15 residues. The CDR3 loop reads CASSLTSGSSYEQYF. The CDR3, as DNA: TGCGCCAGCAGCCTAACTAGCGGGTCCTCCTACGAGCAGTACTTC.

This clone showed up just once. The chain carries TRBV5-6 and TRBJ1-1; 10 bases are shared with TRBD1. V lost 3 bases, J lost 4 bases, and 9 bases stayed unmatched. The CDR3 has 16 residues. Germline CDR1 is SGHDT and CDR2 is YYEEEE. Written as DNA, the CDR3 is TGTGCCAGCAGCTCTGGACAGGGGGGCTGGCGCACTGAAGCTTTCTTT. The encoded protein is CASSSGQGGWRTEAFF.